Listed here are 3 T cell receptor beta chains from one sample, sequenced in a study of CD8 T cells in Susac syndrome. RNA totalling roughly 0.5 to 1 ug underwent reverse transcription with random hexamers. One entry per CDR3 protein results from TCRdb running MiXCR on the immunoSEQ multiplex PCR reads. The data show 65,000 to 75,000 distinct CDR3 sequences, 95% seen once. Sequenced sample: CD8+ T cells from PBMCs. All receptors derive from a human donor in good health.

This chain uses TRBV19 with TRBJ2-1; no firm D call. CDR3 length equals 13 residues. The V gene's germline CDR1 is LNHDA and CDR2 SQIVND (reference sequence). Trimming stripped 1 base from V and 5 bases from J, with 6 bases between. The CDR3 sequence is CASSIGTDNEQFF. Here the CDR3 DNA reads TGTGCCAGTAGTATAGGAACCGACAATGAGCAGTTCTTC. Looking up the rest from reference TRBV19 and TRBJ2-1 gives the full variable domain: DGGITQSPKYLFRKEGQNVTLSCEQNLNHDAMYWYRQDPGQGLRLIYYSQIVNDFQKGDIAEGYSVSREKKESFPLTVTSAQKNPTAFYLCASSIGTDNEQFFGPGTRLTVL.

The V gene is TRBV4-3, the J gene TRBJ2-3; 7 nucleotides match TRBD2. This CDR3 comprises 15 residues. Germline loops: CDR1 LGHNA, CDR2 YSLEER. After removal of 4 bases from V and 2 bases from J, the junction contained 6 bases not matched to a gene. CDR3 amino acids: CASSPGGRATDTQYF. The CDR3 nucleotides read TGCGCCAGCAGCCCAGGCGGGAGAGCCACAGATACGCAGTATTTT.

J is TRBJ2-1 and V is TRBV7-2; TRBD2 matches 7 bases. Trimming at V came to 5 bases and at J to 2 bases, leaving 6 bases not matched to a gene. Germline CDR1 is SGHTA and CDR2 is FQGNSA. The CDR3 spans 15 residues. The CDR3 loop is CASSPWGGTYNEQFF. CDR3 in DNA: TGTGCCAGCAGCCCCTGGGGGGGAACCTACAATGAGCAGTTCTTC.